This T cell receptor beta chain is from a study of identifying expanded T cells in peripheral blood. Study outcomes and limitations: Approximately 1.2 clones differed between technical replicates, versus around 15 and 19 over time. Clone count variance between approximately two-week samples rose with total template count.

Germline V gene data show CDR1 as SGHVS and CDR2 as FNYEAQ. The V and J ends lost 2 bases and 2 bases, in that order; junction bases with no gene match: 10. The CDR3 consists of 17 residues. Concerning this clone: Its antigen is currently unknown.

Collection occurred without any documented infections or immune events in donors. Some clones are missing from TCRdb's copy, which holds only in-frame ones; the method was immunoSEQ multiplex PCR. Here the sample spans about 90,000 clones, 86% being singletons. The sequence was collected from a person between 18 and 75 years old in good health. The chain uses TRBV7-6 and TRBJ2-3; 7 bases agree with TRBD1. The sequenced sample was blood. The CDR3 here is CASSLHPSTGATDTQYF. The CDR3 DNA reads TGTGCCAGCAGCTTACATCCGTCAACAGGGGCCACAGATACGCAGTATTTT.